This T cell receptor beta chain was sequenced during a study of shared clonotypes between healthy human individuals. Overall study findings and caveats: In having few donors, the study represented limited genetic and exposure-history diversity.

Adults of Caucasian background living in Nashville, Tennessee made up all donors. Naive CD4+ cells were CD45RA-selected; the remaining cells were memory. The repertoire was sequenced with immunoSEQ multiplex PCR; TCRdb's copy has only in-frame clones and lacks some. This table holds 1.4 million to 1.5 million clones, about 96% found once. To note about this clone: Its specificity is not known.

In germline, CDR1 is SGHRS, CDR2 YFSETQ. This CDR3 contains 17 residues. V was pared by 0 bases and J by 1 base, with 4 bases of the junction left unmatched. The genes are TRBV5-1 and TRBJ1-3; 10 bases agree with TRBD1. The clonotype originates from a man younger than 40 in good health. Sequencing was done on a sample of naive CD4+ T cells sorted from blood. The subset: CD45RA+ positively selected. The CDR3 DNA reads as TGCGCCAGCAGCTTGGCCGGACAGGGGGGATCTGGAAACACCATATATTTT. It is translated as CASSLAGQGGSGNTIYF.